This T cell receptor beta chain was retrieved from a study of shared clonotypes between healthy human individuals. Generated by immunoSEQ multiplex PCR, the TCRdb table keeps only in-frame clones and is missing some. The repertoire holds roughly 530,000 clones, with about 96% as singletons. CDR3 length equals 11 residues. Trimming took 7 bases from V and 5 from J, leaving 8 bases between them. Germline V gives CDR1 SGHRS, CDR2 YFSETQ. The receptor was isolated from a woman in her 30s in good health. The genes are TRBV5-1 and TRBJ2-3, with a weak D call TRBD2 (5 bases). Material: naive CD4+ T cells sorted from blood. Documented subset: CD45RA+ positively selected. The CDR3 is CASQLVDTQYF. The CDR3 DNA reads TGCGCCAGCCAACTAGTAGATACGCAGTATTTT. Variable domain in full (rest from reference TRBV5-1 and TRBJ2-3): KAGVTQTPRYLIKTRGQQVTLSCSPISGHRSVSWYQQTPGQGLQFLFEYFSETQRNKGNFPGRFSGRQFSNSRSEMNVSTLELGDSALYLCASQLVDTQYFGPGTRLTVL.